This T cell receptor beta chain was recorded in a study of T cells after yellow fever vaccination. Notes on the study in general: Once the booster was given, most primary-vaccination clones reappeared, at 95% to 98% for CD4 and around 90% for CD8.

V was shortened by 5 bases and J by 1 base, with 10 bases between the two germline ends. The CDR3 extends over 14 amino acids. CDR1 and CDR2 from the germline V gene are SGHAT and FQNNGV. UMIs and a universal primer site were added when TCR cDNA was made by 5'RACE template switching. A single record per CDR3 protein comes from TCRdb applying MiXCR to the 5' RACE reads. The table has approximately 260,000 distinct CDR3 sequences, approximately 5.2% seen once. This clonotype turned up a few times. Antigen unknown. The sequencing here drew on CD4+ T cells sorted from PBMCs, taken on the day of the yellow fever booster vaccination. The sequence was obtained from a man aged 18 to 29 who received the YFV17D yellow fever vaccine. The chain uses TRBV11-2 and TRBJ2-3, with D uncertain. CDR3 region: CASSQWTRTDTQYF. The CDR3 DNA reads TGTGCCAGCAGCCAATGGACGCGCACAGATACGCAGTATTTT.